A selection of T cell receptor beta chains follows, all from one sample in a study of shared clonotypes between healthy human individuals. Data came from immunoSEQ multiplex PCR; TCRdb stores just in-frame clones and leaves some out. The table includes about 2.2 million clones, roughly 91% detected once. What was sequenced was naive CD8+ T cells from PBMCs. These receptors all come from a man aged 18 to 29 in good health. Some clones in this sample may be carry-over from other donors' samples. Each CDR3 is given with its conserved first and last residue. Each record gives: D gene, V gene, J gene, clone size, CDR3 protein, CDR3 DNA. The D gene is left open where the match is weak. Size tells how often a clone was seen (once, few, many) or the class of an expanded clone, and some rows leave it out.

>-|TRBV11-2|TRBJ2-3|-
CASSLDFRDRTTDTQYF
TGTGCCAGCAGCTTAGACTTCCGGGACCGGACCACAGATACGCAGTATTTT
>-|TRBV10-1|TRBJ1-1|once
CASSSGTEDTEAFF
TGCGCCAGCAGTTCCGGGACCGAGGATACTGAAGCTTTCTTT
>-|TRBV4-1|TRBJ1-2|-
CASSQVGTYNADYGYTF
TGCGCCAGCAGCCAAGTCGGGACATATAACGCTGACTATGGCTACACCTTC
>TRBD2|TRBV28|TRBJ2-7|-
CASTAGEAYEQYF
TGTGCCAGCACGGCGGGAGAGGCCTACGAGCAGTACTTC
>-|TRBV7-9|TRBJ2-7|-
CASSLGGNYEQYF
TGTGCCAGCAGCTTAGGCGGCAACTACGAGCAGTACTTC
>-|TRBV4-1|TRBJ2-7|-
CASSQEGGGLWVYEQYF
TGCGCCAGCAGCCAAGAGGGAGGGGGCCTCTGGGTATATGAGCAGTACTTC
>-|TRBV5-4|TRBJ2-7|-
CASSWGMGYEQYF
TGTGCCAGCAGCTGGGGGATGGGCTACGAGCAGTACTTC
>-|TRBV27|TRBJ2-2|-
CASSSGTLSSRELFF
TGTGCCAGCAGTTCCGGGACCCTGAGTTCCAGGGAGCTGTTTTTT
>TRBD1|TRBV7-8|TRBJ2-7|-
CASSFRGLRDEQYF
TGTGCCAGCAGCTTCAGGGGGCTCCGGGACGAGCAGTACTTC
>TRBD1|TRBV6-1|TRBJ2-6|-
CASSEPTGGRSGANVLTF
TGTGCCAGCAGTGAACCGACAGGGGGCCGTTCTGGGGCCAACGTCCTGACTTTC
>-|TRBV5-6|TRBJ2-7|-
CASSLGAQVEQYF
TGTGCCAGCAGCTTGGGGGCGCAGGTCGAGCAGTACTTC
>-|TRBV28|TRBJ2-2|-
CASRTLLGPVGGELFF
TGTGCCAGCAGGACCTTATTGGGACCCGTGGGCGGGGAGCTGTTTTTT
>TRBD1|TRBV11-3|TRBJ2-7|-
CASSLDAGQGAYEQYF
TGTGCCAGCAGCTTAGATGCGGGACAGGGCGCCTACGAGCAGTACTTC
>TRBD2|TRBV11-2|TRBJ2-5|once
CASSFPSPKAGQLQETQYF
TGTGCCAGCAGCTTCCCCTCCCCTAAAGCGGGGCAACTCCAAGAGACCCAGTACTTC
>-|TRBV27|TRBJ2-5|-
CASSLVGGRGETQYF
TGTGCCAGCAGTTTAGTGGGGGGCCGAGGAGAGACCCAGTACTTC
>TRBD1|TRBV29-1|TRBJ1-2|-
CSVVGGLGYTF
TGCAGCGTTGTAGGGGGCCTCGGCTACACCTTC
>-|TRBV27|TRBJ2-7|-
CASSPTTGSYEQYF
TGTGCCAGCAGTCCCACGACAGGCTCCTACGAGCAGTACTTC
>-|TRBV6-5|TRBJ1-1|-
CASSYFEGNTEAFF
TGTGCCAGCAGTTATTTCGAGGGGAACACTGAAGCTTTCTTT
>-|TRBV29-1|TRBJ1-3|-
CSVAGPSGNTIYF
TGCAGCGTTGCAGGACCCTCTGGAAACACCATATATTTT
>TRBD1|TRBV7-9|TRBJ2-7|-
CASSWDPGQSYEQYF
TGTGCCAGCAGCTGGGACCCGGGACAGAGCTACGAGCAGTACTTC
>TRBD1|TRBV4-1|TRBJ2-2|-
CASSPGQGVNTGELFF
TGCGCCAGCAGCCCAGGGCAGGGGGTTAACACCGGGGAGCTGTTTTTT
>-|TRBV27|TRBJ2-7|-
CASSLLTAYEQYF
TGTGCCAGCAGTTTATTAACAGCCTACGAGCAGTACTTC